Shown below are 29 T cell receptor beta chains from a single sample sequenced in a study of T cells in tuberculosis. Only in-frame clones appear in the TCRdb table, and some are missing; sequencing was by immunoSEQ multiplex PCR. The sample has 54,000 or so clones; about four fifths are singletons. After thawing and overnight rest, PBMC were stained with GMM-loaded CD1B tetramer, viability dye and anti-CD3 for sorting. The CD1B tetramers carried C32 glucose monomycolate purified from Rhodococcus equi. Sequenced: CD1b-GMM tetramer-negative cells sorted from PBMCs. These receptors all come from an adult woman with latent tuberculosis.

The V call is TRBV9, the J call TRBJ2-1; the match to TRBD2 covers 7 bases. Germline loops: CDR1 SGDLS, CDR2 YYNGEE. This CDR3 contains 13 residues. The V gene end was trimmed by 0 bases and the J gene end by 6 bases; junction bases not matched to a gene: 0. The DNA for the CDR3 is TGTGCCAGCAGCGTAGGGGGGGGCAATGAGCAGTTCTTC. This gives the protein CASSVGGGNEQFF.

This clone was detected a few times. This rearrangement joins TRBV30 to TRBJ1-3; D uncertain. Germline CDR1 and CDR2: GTSNPN and SVGIG (reference sequence). Trimming removed 1 base from V and 1 base from J, with 2 bases in between. The CDR3 covers 12 residues. The CDR3 sequence is CAWSASGNTIYF. The CDR3 nucleotides read TGTGCCTGGAGTGCATCTGGAAACACCATATATTTT.

This chain joins TRBV7-8 and TRBJ2-1, with 10 bases fitting TRBD2. Germline V CDR1 and CDR2: SGHVS, FQNEAQ. The CDR3 sequence is 17 residues long. V gave up 1 base and J gave up 8 bases; unmatched junction bases: 11. The CDR3 reads CASSLVVLASGSYEQFF. The CDR3 nucleotides read TGTGCCAGCAGCTTAGTAGTTCTGGCTAGCGGGAGCTATGAGCAGTTCTTC.

The chain is built from TRBV9 and TRBJ2-2, with TRBD2 matching 16 bases. Germline CDR1 SGDLS, CDR2 YYNGEE. V trimming: 4 bases; J trimming: 5 bases; junction bases outside the gene matches: 2. This CDR3 spans 16 amino acids. In DNA form, the CDR3 reads TGTGCCAGCAGCCCGGGACTAGCGGGAGGGACCGGGGAGCTGTTTTTT. Its translation: CASSPGLAGGTGELFF.

The V call is TRBV5-1, the J call TRBJ1-1; weak D call: TRBD1 (6 bases). The CDR3 consists of 15 residues. V dropped 0 bases and J dropped 5 bases, with 14 bases sitting between them. Per the germline V gene, CDR1 is SGHRS and CDR2 is YFSETQ. CDR3 sequence: CASSLGRQVRTEAFF. Written as DNA, the CDR3 is TGCGCCAGCAGCTTGGGAAGACAGGTTCGGACTGAAGCTTTCTTT.

The V call is TRBV10-3, the J call TRBJ1-1; D might be TRBD1 (6 bases). CDR1 and CDR2 (germline): ENHRY, SYGVKD. The CDR3 spans 20 residues. V was trimmed by 3 bases and J by 5 bases, leaving 31 bases between them. The CDR3 protein is CAISDVTGRAGREAGTEAFF. DNA of the CDR3: TGTGCCATCAGTGATGTTACAGGGAGGGCCGGTCGGGAGGCAGGGACTGAAGCTTTCTTT.

The rearrangement uses TRBV5-1 and TRBJ2-1; weak D call: TRBD2 (8 bases). From germline, CDR1 is SGHRS and CDR2 YFSETQ. V lost 4 bases and J 6 bases, leaving 20 bases between the germline ends. The CDR3 contains 16 residues. CDR3 sequence (DNA): TGCGCCAGCAGCATCAAGGGGGCGGGAGGACCCAATGAGCAGTTCTTC. Protein sequence: CASSIKGAGGPNEQFF.

The chain employs TRBV11-2 and TRBJ2-5, with 11 bases fitting TRBD2. In germline, CDR1 is SGHAT, CDR2 FQNNGV. J gave up 7 bases and V 5 bases, and 15 bases lay outside the gene matches. The CDR3 is 17 residues long. In DNA, the CDR3 is TGTGCCAGCAGCACCCGGGCTAGCGGGGGGTACCTAGGGACCCAGTACTTC. This gives the protein CASSTRASGGYLGTQYF.

The chain links TRBV7-9 to TRBJ2-3; a weak D match, TRBD2 (7 bases). CDR1 is SEHNR and CDR2 is FQNEAQ in the germline V gene (reference sequence). Trimming cost V 3 bases and J 0 bases, with 13 bases left between them. The CDR3 runs 16 residues. DNA of the CDR3: TGTGCCAGCAGCTTCTTTGGGGGGGCTAGCACAGATACGCAGTATTTT. Amino acid sequence: CASSFFGGASTDTQYF.

This clone showed up just once. The chain carries TRBV18 and TRBJ2-6, with D unclear. Deletions cut 3 bases from V and 0 bases from J, with 6 bases between. Germline V gene sequence: CDR1 KGHSH, CDR2 LQKENI. The CDR3 totals 15 residues. The CDR3 region has the DNA TGTGCCAGCTCACCCAATCACTCTGGGGCCAACGTCCTGACTTTC. Translated, it gives CASSPNHSGANVLTF.

V is TRBV6-5 and J is TRBJ1-2, with 9 bases identical to TRBD1. The V gene's germline CDR1 is MNHEY and CDR2 SVGAGI. Trimming took 5 bases from V and 8 from J; bases not matched to a gene: 6. This CDR3 has 13 amino acids. The CDR3 region is CASSPSGQGGYTF. Here the CDR3 DNA reads TGTGCCAGCAGTCCCTCAGGACAGGGGGGCTACACCTTC.

The sample holds a few counts of this clone. This chain joins TRBV4-3 and TRBJ1-2, with D maybe TRBD1 (5 bases). The CDR3 length is 16 residues. Germline CDR1 is LGHNA and CDR2 is YSLEER. Trimming removed 0 bases at V and 4 bases at J, with 15 bases between. The CDR3 reads CASSQDSKGLGYGYTF. The DNA for the CDR3 is TGCGCCAGCAGCCAAGATAGTAAGGGGCTGGGCTATGGCTACACCTTC.

In the case of this clone: At the DNA level, this CDR3 is encoded by other sequences in the same sample as well. This rearrangement joins TRBV5-6 to TRBJ2-7; TRBD2 aligns across 9 bases. Germline V lookup: CDR1 SGHDT, CDR2 YYEEEE. This CDR3 has 15 amino acids. J gave up 2 bases and V 0 bases, and 3 bases lay outside the gene matches. CDR3 sequence reads: CASSLGGRGAYEQYF. The CDR3 DNA reads TGTGCCAGCAGCTTGGGCGGGAGGGGGGCCTACGAGCAGTACTTC.

The genes are TRBV5-1 and TRBJ1-2; TRBD1 agrees at 9 bases. Germline V gene data show CDR1 as SGHRS and CDR2 as YFSETQ. The CDR3 spans 15 residues. Unmatched junction bases numbered 6, after V lost 4 bases and J lost 2 bases. CDR3 sequence (DNA): TGCGCCAGCAGCACCCGACAGGGGGTGAACTATGGCTACACCTTC. It yields the protein CASSTRQGVNYGYTF. The variable domain in full, completed from reference TRBV5-1 and TRBJ1-2, reads KAGVTQTPRYLIKTRGQQVTLSCSPISGHRSVSWYQQTPGQGLQFLFEYFSETQRNKGNFPGRFSGRQFSNSRSEMNVSTLELGDSALYLCASSTRQGVNYGYTFGSGTRLTVV.

Concerning this clone itself: Other DNA sequences within the sample encode an identical CDR3. This chain's CDR3 is CASSRDSNTGELFF. CDR3 DNA sequence: TGCGCCAGCAGCCGGGACAGTAACACCGGGGAGCTGTTTTTT. This rearrangement joins TRBV5-1 to TRBJ2-2; 7 bases line up with TRBD1. CDR1 is SGHRS and CDR2 is YFSETQ in the germline V gene. This CDR3 has 14 amino acids. V was pared by 4 bases and J by 2 bases, with 2 bases of the junction left unmatched. Combining the CDR3 with reference TRBV5-1 and TRBJ2-2 gives the whole variable domain KAGVTQTPRYLIKTRGQQVTLSCSPISGHRSVSWYQQTPGQGLQFLFEYFSETQRNKGNFPGRFSGRQFSNSRSEMNVSTLELGDSALYLCASSRDSNTGELFFGEGSRLTVL.

The rearrangement joins TRBV6-5 to TRBJ2-1, with 8 bases matching TRBD2. CDR3 length equals 13 residues. Trimming at V came to 10 bases and at J to 7 bases, leaving 9 bases not matched to a gene. Germline CDR1 is MNHEY and CDR2 is SVGAGI. CDR3 loop: CATGTRGANEQFF. The DNA for the CDR3 is TGTGCCACTGGGACTAGAGGGGCGAATGAGCAGTTCTTC.

The CDR3 is CASSTRGAGEETQYF. The CDR3 bases are TGTGCCAGCAGCACTCGGGGTGCAGGGGAAGAGACCCAGTACTTC. The chain couples TRBV7-2 to TRBJ2-5; tentatively, D is TRBD1 (6 bases). The V gene lost 5 bases and the J gene lost 3 bases, with 16 bases spanning the gap. Germline-derived CDR1 and CDR2 are SGHTA and FQGNSA. The CDR3 has 15 residues.

This rearrangement joins TRBV19 to TRBJ2-6; no definite D call. The CDR3 is made up of 13 amino acids. CDR1 is LNHDA, CDR2 SQIVND, per germline (reference sequence). V was shortened by 7 bases and J by 4 bases, with 8 bases between the two germline ends. The CDR3 bases are TGTGCCAGTAATGAGAGAGGGGCCAACGTCCTGACTTTC. It is translated as CASNERGANVLTF.

The chain joins TRBV5-1 to TRBJ2-3, with D perhaps TRBD1 (6 bases). V shed 3 bases and J shed 1 base, with 9 bases lying between them. Germline V CDR1 and CDR2: SGHRS, YFSETQ. The CDR3 extends over 14 amino acids. The CDR3 DNA is TGCGCCAGCAGCTCCCGGACAGGCACAGATACGCAGTATTTT. It yields the protein CASSSRTGTDTQYF. Full variable domain (outside the CDR3, taken from reference TRBV5-1 and TRBJ2-3): KAGVTQTPRYLIKTRGQQVTLSCSPISGHRSVSWYQQTPGQGLQFLFEYFSETQRNKGNFPGRFSGRQFSNSRSEMNVSTLELGDSALYLCASSSRTGTDTQYFGPGTRLTVL.

The chain uses TRBV7-9 and TRBJ1-1; D gene unclear. This CDR3 contains 14 residues. Per the germline V gene, CDR1 is SEHNR and CDR2 is FQNEAQ (reference sequence). Trimming removed 5 bases at V and 9 bases at J, with 19 bases between. The CDR3 spells CASSADGGQVQAFF. CDR3 coding DNA: TGTGCCAGCAGCGCTGATGGTGGGCAGGTCCAAGCTTTCTTT.

This clone occurred once. The V and J genes are TRBV6-1 and TRBJ2-1; tentatively, D is TRBD1 (5 bases). This CDR3 has 11 amino acids. Germline loops: CDR1 MNHNS, CDR2 SASEGT. Trimming took 10 bases from V and 7 from J, leaving 11 bases between them. The CDR3 reads CATNQGNEQFF. The CDR3 DNA reads as TGTGCCACCAATCAGGGTAATGAGCAGTTCTTC.

V usage is TRBV19 and J usage is TRBJ1-5, with D possibly TRBD1 on 5 matching bases. Germline-derived CDR1 and CDR2 are LNHDA and SQIVND (reference sequence). The CDR3 loop spans 13 amino acids. V lost 3 bases to trimming and J lost 6 bases, with 9 bases between them. The CDR3 loop is CASSIGDSQPQHF. The CDR3 bases are TGTGCCAGTAGTATTGGAGACAGTCAGCCCCAGCATTTT.

The chain recombines TRBV5-1 with TRBJ1-5, with a weak D call TRBD1 (6 bases). V was pared by 3 bases and J by 6 bases, with 13 bases between. This CDR3 region has 14 residues. CDR1 is SGHRS, CDR2 YFSETQ, per germline. The CDR3 DNA is TGCGCCAGCAGCTACACACAGGGCAGTCAGCCCCAGCATTTT. Amino acids: CASSYTQGSQPQHF.

The chain is built from TRBV14 and TRBJ2-2; 8 bases align to TRBD1. This CDR3 has 16 amino acids. J lost 0 bases, V lost 4 bases, and 4 bases had no gene match. The germline gives CDR1 SGHDN, CDR2 FVKESK. CDR3 nucleotides: TGTGCCAGCAGCCGACCGGGACAGGCGAACACCGGGGAGCTGTTTTTT. Translated, it gives CASSRPGQANTGELFF.

This clone appeared once. J is TRBJ1-1 and V is TRBV6-1; D gene unclear. The CDR3 contains 14 residues. Germline V gives CDR1 MNHNS, CDR2 SASEGT. The ends were cut back, 2 bases at V and 4 bases at J, with 11 bases in the middle. As DNA, the CDR3 is TGTGCCAGCAGTGAATGGAGCGGAGTCACTGAAGCTTTCTTT. This translates into CASSEWSGVTEAFF.

This CDR3 reads CASSSHLSGGQGNYGYTF. CDR3 coding DNA: TGTGCCAGCAGTTCCCACTTGTCCGGGGGACAGGGGAACTATGGCTACACCTTC. The chain uses TRBV28 and TRBJ1-2; 10 nucleotides match TRBD1. CDR1 is MDHEN and CDR2 is SYDVKM in the germline V gene. V gave up 4 bases and J gave up 2 bases; unmatched junction bases: 13. The CDR3 runs to 18 residues.

The CDR3 loop is CASSSPGTGINEQFF. The CDR3 nucleotides read TGTGCCAGCAGTTCCCCCGGGACAGGAATCAATGAGCAGTTCTTC. The J gene is TRBJ2-1, the V gene TRBV28, with TRBD1 matching over 8 bases. Germline assignment: CDR1 MDHEN and CDR2 SYDVKM. The CDR3 spans 15 residues. Trimming removed 4 bases from V and 6 bases from J; junction bases left unmatched: 8.

This clone came up a few times. The J gene is TRBJ2-2, the V gene TRBV11-3, with D possibly TRBD1 on 5 matching bases. V was pared by 4 bases and J by 1 base, with 7 bases between. The CDR3 is 14 amino acids. CDR1 is SGHNT, CDR2 YENEEA, per germline. CDR3 nucleotide sequence: TGTGCCAGCAGCTATAGGGGGAACACCGGGGAGCTGTTTTTT. Residues: CASSYRGNTGELFF. The full variable domain, its missing parts supplied by reference TRBV11-3 and TRBJ2-2, is EAGVVQSPRYKIIEKKQPVAFWCNPISGHNTLYWYLQNLGQGPELLIRYENEEAVDDSQLPKDRFSAERLKGVDSTLKIQPAELGDSAVYLCASSYRGNTGELFFGEGSRLTVL.

J is TRBJ2-1 and V is TRBV5-1; 12 bases agree with TRBD2. This CDR3 has 15 residues. V lost 4 bases and J lost 1; bases outside the gene matches: 0. Germline CDR1 and CDR2: SGHRS and YFSETQ. In DNA form, the CDR3 reads TGCGCCAGCAGCGGGACTAGCGGGTCCTACAATGAGCAGTTCTTC. Its translation is CASSGTSGSYNEQFF.